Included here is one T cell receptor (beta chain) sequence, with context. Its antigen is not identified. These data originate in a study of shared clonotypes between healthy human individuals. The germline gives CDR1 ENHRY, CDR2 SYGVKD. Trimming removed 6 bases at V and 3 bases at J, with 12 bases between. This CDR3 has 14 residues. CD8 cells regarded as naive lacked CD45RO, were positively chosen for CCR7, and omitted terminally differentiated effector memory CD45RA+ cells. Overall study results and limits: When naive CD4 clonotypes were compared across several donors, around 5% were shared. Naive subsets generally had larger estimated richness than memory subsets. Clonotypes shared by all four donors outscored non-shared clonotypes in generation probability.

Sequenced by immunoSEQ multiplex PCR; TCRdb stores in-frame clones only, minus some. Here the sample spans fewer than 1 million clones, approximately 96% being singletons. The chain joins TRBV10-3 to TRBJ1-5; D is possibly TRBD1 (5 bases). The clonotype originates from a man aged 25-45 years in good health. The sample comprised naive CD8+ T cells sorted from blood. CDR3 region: CAISDGGDNQPQHF. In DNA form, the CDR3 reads TGTGCCATCAGCGATGGGGGGGACAATCAGCCCCAGCATTTT.